Below are 10 T cell receptor beta chains sequenced from a single sample in a study of breast tumors, draining lymph nodes, adjacent tissues. Samples came from axillary lymph nodes draining the breast cancer. TCRdb reprocessed the multiplex PCR reads via MiXCR and lists one record per CDR3 protein. The table includes some 120,000 distinct CDR3 sequences, 21% detected once. The sequenced sample was axillary lymph node tissue. The receptors were sampled from a female donor with breast cancer. Some clones in this sample may be carry-over from other donors' samples.

Ten or more counts support this clonotype. The rearrangement links TRBV3-1 to TRBJ1-4, with D uncertain. The CDR3 runs 14 residues. Trimming removed 0 bases from V and 7 bases from J, with 9 bases in between. Germline V gene sequence: CDR1 LGHDT, CDR2 YNNKEL (reference sequence). The CDR3 protein is CASSQDRGFEKLFF. The CDR3 bases are TGTGCCAGCAGCCAAGATCGCGGGTTTGAAAAACTGTTTTTT.

This clonotype has more than one count but fewer than ten. The rearrangement links TRBV2 to TRBJ2-4, with D perhaps TRBD2 (5 bases). V was cut by 11 bases and J by 1 base, with 18 bases left in between. CDR1 and CDR2 (germline): SNHLY, FYNNEI. CDR3 length: 15 amino acids. The CDR3 bases are TGTGCCTTACAAACGTGGGAGACGGCCAAAAACATTCAGTACTTC. Encoded protein: CALQTWETAKNIQYF.

This clonotype was found many times. The V gene is TRBV7-2, the J gene TRBJ1-2; tentatively, D is TRBD1 (6 bases). The V end lost 4 bases, the J end lost 5 bases, and 17 bases lay between the germline ends. Germline V gene lookup returns CDR1 SGHTA and CDR2 FQGNSA. The CDR3 covers 15 residues. CDR3: CASSSALQGRYGYTF. For the CDR3, the DNA is TGTGCCAGCAGCTCTGCGCTACAGGGAAGGTATGGCTACACCTTC.

This clonotype was seen at least ten times. V and J are TRBV9 and TRBJ1-3; D is possibly TRBD1 (5 bases). Per germline, CDR1 SGDLS and CDR2 YYNGEE. This CDR3 has 16 amino acids. V lost 4 bases and J lost 2, with 16 bases in between. This CDR3 reads CASSRGLGDAGNTIYF. The CDR3 nucleotides are TGTGCCAGCAGCCGGGGCCTAGGGGACGCTGGAAACACCATATATTTT.

The chain links TRBV6-5 to TRBJ1-2; D may be TRBD1 (5 bases). Germline CDR1 is MNHEY and CDR2 is SVGAGI. The CDR3 sequence is 12 residues long. Deletions cut 7 bases from V and 9 bases from J, with 15 bases between. CDR3 nucleotides: TGTGCCAGCAAACCAACTGCGGACAGCTACACCTTC. Residues: CASKPTADSYTF.

Concerning this clonotype itself: This could be a read error, since a much larger clone is one nucleotide away. The chain uses TRBV27 and TRBJ2-3; 11 positions agree with TRBD1. CDR1 is MNHEY, CDR2 SMNVEV, per germline (reference sequence). The CDR3 spans 19 residues. CDR3 in amino acids: CASSFSPSRTGGAIDTRYF. CDR3 bases: TGTGCCAGCAGTTTCTCTCCTTCCCGGACAGGGGGCGCGATAGATACGCGGTATTTT.

In this sample, this clonotype turned up many times. The chain carries TRBV30 and TRBJ2-7; no firm D call. The CDR3 consists of 14 residues. From germline, CDR1 is GTSNPN and CDR2 SVGIG (reference sequence). Trimming shortened V by 2 bases and J by 0 bases, and 11 bases separated the two germline ends. The CDR3 reads CAWSHGLFSYEQYF. The CDR3 coding sequence is TGTGCCTGGAGTCACGGTCTATTCTCCTACGAGCAGTACTTC.

This clonotype was detected many times. This rearrangement joins TRBV3-1 to TRBJ2-7; 11 nucleotides line up with TRBD2. From germline, CDR1 is LGHDT and CDR2 YNNKEL (reference sequence). J gave up 0 bases and V 5 bases, and 3 bases lay outside the gene matches. The length of the CDR3 is 15 residues. CDR3 residues: CASSGGLAVSYEQYF. Here the CDR3 DNA reads TGTGCCAGCAGCGGGGGACTAGCGGTCTCCTACGAGCAGTACTTC.

In its sample, this clonotype was seen a few times. The rearrangement joins TRBV6-1 to TRBJ2-3; no clear D gene. The CDR3 runs to 13 residues. Germline V lookup: CDR1 MNHNS, CDR2 SASEGT. The V gene lost 2 bases and the J gene lost 6 bases, with 9 bases spanning the gap. CDR3 sequence: CASSERWPDTQYF. The CDR3 nucleotides read TGTGCCAGCAGTGAAAGGTGGCCCGATACGCAGTATTTT.

In this sample, this clonotype turned up many times. The chain combines TRBV24-1 with TRBJ1-3; D is ambiguous. The V end was cut by 4 bases, the J end by 0 bases, with 18 bases between. CDR3 length: 18 residues. The germline V gene encodes CDR1 KGHDR and CDR2 SFDVKD. CDR3 DNA: TGTGCCACCAGTGAGCCCTATCCCGGACCGAGCTCTGGAAACACCATATATTTT. It encodes CATSEPYPGPSSGNTIYF.